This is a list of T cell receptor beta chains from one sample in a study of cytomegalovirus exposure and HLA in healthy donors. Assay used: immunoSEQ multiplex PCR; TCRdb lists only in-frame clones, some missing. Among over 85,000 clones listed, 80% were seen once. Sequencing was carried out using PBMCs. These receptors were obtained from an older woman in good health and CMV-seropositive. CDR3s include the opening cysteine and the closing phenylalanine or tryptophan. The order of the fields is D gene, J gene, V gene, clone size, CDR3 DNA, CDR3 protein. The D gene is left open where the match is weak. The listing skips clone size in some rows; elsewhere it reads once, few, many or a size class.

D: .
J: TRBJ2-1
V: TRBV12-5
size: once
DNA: TGTGCTAGTGGACTCGGTCGGGAGTGGGGCAATGAGCAGTTCTTC
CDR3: CASGLGREWGNEQFF

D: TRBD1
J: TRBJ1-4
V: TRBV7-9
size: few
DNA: TGTGCCAGCAGCGTACGACAGGGGGCGGATGAAAAACTGTTTTTT
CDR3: CASSVRQGADEKLFF

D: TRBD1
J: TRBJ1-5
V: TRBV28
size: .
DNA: TGTGCCAGCAGTTTACAAGGGACAGCGATTCCCAATCAGCCCCAGCATTTT
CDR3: CASSLQGTAIPNQPQHF

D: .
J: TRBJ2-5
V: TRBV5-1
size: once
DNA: TGCGCCAGCAGCTTGTACGGAGGCCAAGAGACCCAGTACTTC
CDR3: CASSLYGGQETQYF

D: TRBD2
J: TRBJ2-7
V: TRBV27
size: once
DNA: TGTGCCAGCAGTTCAGGACTAGCTTACGAGCAGTACTTC
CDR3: CASSSGLAYEQYF

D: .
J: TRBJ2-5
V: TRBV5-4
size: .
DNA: TGTGCCAGCAGCAAAAATGGACAAGGGCAAGAGACCCAGTACTTC
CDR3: CASSKNGQGQETQYF

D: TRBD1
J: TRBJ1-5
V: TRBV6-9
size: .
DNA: TGTGCCAGCAGTTATTTATTGGGACAGGGGGCTTATCAGCCCCAGCATTTT
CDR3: CASSYLLGQGAYQPQHF

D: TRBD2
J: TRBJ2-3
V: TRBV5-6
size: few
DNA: TGTGCCAGCAGCGCAGGACTAGCGGGAGTTTCAGATACGCAGTATTTT
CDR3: CASSAGLAGVSDTQYF

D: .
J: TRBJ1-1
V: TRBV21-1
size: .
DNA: TGTGCCAGCAGCAAAGCGACGACAGGGGCCAACACTGAAGCTTTCTTT
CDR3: CASSKATTGANTEAFF

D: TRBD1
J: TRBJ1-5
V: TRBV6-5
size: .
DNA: TGTGCCAGCACAACAGGGGGCGTTTCTCAGCCCCAGCATTTT
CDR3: CASTTGGVSQPQHF

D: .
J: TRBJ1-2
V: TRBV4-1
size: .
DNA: TGCGCCAGCAGCCAAGAGGACGGGAGATATGGCTACACCTTC
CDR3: CASSQEDGRYGYTF

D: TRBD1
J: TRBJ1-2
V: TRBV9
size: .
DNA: TGTGCCAGCAGCGGAGGAGAAGGGGGCGACTATGGCTACACCTTC
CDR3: CASSGGEGGDYGYTF

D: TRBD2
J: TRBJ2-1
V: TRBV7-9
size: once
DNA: TGTGCCAGCAGCTCTAGCGGGAGGGACAATGAGCAGTTCTTC
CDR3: CASSSSGRDNEQFF

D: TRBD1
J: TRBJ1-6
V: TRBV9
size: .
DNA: TGTGCCAGCAGCGGAGGACAGGGGGACAATCCACCCCTCCACTTT
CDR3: CASSGGQGDNPPLHF

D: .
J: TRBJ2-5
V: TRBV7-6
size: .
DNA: TGTGCCAGCAGCCCAATCATGGAGACCCAGTACTTC
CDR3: CASSPIMETQYF

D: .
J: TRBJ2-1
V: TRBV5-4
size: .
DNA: TGTGCCAGCAGCTTGGGGCAGGGCTCCTACAATGAGCAGTTCTTC
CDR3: CASSLGQGSYNEQFF

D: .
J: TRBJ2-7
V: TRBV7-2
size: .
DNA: TGTGCCAGCAGCTTTCAGGACGGGAGAGCCTACGAGCAGTACTTC
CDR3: CASSFQDGRAYEQYF

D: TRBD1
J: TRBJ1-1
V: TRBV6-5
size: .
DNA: TGTGCCAGCAGTTACGGACAGGGTTCGTTCACTGAAGCTTTCTTT
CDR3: CASSYGQGSFTEAFF

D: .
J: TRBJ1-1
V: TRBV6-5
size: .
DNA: TGTGCCAGCGCAGGGGTAGAAGCTTTCTTT
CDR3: CASAGVEAFF

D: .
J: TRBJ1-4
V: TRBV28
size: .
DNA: TGTGCCAGCAGTCCTTATGAGGGTGGCAATGAAAAACTGTTTTTT
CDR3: CASSPYEGGNEKLFF

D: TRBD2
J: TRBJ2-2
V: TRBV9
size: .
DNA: TGTGCCAGCAGCGTATTAGAGGCGGGGGACACCGGGGAGCTGTTTTTT
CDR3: CASSVLEAGDTGELFF

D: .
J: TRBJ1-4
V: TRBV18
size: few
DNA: TGTGCCAGCTCACTAAGGGACTCTGAGCGGTTTTTT
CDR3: CASSLRDSERFF

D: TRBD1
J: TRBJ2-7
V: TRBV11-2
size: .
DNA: TGTGCCAGCAGCTTCGACAGGGGCTCTACCTACGAGCAGTACTTC
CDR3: CASSFDRGSTYEQYF

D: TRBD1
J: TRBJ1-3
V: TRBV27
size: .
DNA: TGTGCCAGCAGTTTAAAGGGGACAGGGGCCCTCAGCTCTGGAAACACCATATATTTT
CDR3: CASSLKGTGALSSGNTIYF

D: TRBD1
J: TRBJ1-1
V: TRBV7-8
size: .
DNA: TGTGCCAGCAGCTTCCTCAGGGGGTCGTTCACTGAAGCTTTCTTT
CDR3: CASSFLRGSFTEAFF

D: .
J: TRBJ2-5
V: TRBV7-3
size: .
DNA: TGTGCCAGCAGCTCCATTCCAGAAGAGACCCAGTACTTC
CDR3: CASSSIPEETQYF

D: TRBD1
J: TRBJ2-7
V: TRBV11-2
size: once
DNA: TGTGCCAGCAGCTTAGTAGGACAGGGGAGTTACGAGCAGTACTTC
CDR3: CASSLVGQGSYEQYF

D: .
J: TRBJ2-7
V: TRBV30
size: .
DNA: TGTGCCTGGGGGACGGGGGACGAGCAGTACTTC
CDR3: CAWGTGDEQYF

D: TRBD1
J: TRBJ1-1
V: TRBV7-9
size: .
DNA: TGTGCCAGCAGCTCTAGACAGGGTTTCACTGAAGCTTTCTTT
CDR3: CASSSRQGFTEAFF

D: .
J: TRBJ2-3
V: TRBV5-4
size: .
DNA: TGTGCCAGCAGCCTGGACCCAACTATGCCCGTTGATACGCAGTATTTT
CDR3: CASSLDPTMPVDTQYF

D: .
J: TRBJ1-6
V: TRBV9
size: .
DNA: TGTGCCAGCAGCGTAGGAGAGGCTATGAATTCACCCCTCCACTTT
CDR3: CASSVGEAMNSPLHF

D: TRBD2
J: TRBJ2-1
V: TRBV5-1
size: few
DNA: TGCGCCAGCAGCTTTACCGGGACTAGCGTCAATGAGCAGTTCTTC
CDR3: CASSFTGTSVNEQFF

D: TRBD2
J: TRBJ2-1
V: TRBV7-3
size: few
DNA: TGTGCCAGCAGCCGCCAAGGCGGGGGCTCCTACAATGAGCAGTTCTTC
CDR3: CASSRQGGGSYNEQFF

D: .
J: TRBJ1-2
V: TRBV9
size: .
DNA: TGTGCCAGCAGCGGGGAAGAGCGGGGCTATGGCTACACCTTC
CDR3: CASSGEERGYGYTF

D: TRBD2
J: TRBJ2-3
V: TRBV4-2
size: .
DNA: TGTGCCAGCAGCCAAGGCCCCTATAGCGGGAGGGGTGCAGATACGCAGTATTTT
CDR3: CASSQGPYSGRGADTQYF

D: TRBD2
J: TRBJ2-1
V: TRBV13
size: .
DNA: TGTGCCAGCAGCTTTGGGTTCGGGACTAGCGGCTACAATGAGCAGTTCTTC
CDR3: CASSFGFGTSGYNEQFF

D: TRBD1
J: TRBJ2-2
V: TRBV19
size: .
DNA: TGTGCCATAGGACAGGGGGCAGCCGGGGAGCTGTTTTTT
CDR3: CAIGQGAAGELFF

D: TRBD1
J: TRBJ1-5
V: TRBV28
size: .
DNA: TGTGCCAGCAGTCCTGGACAGGAGGAAAGCAATCAGCCCCAGCATTTT
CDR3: CASSPGQEESNQPQHF

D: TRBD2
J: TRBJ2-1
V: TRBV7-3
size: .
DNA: TGTGCCAGCAGCTCACCAAGCGGGACTAGCGGGAACAATGAGCAGTTCTTC
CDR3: CASSSPSGTSGNNEQFF

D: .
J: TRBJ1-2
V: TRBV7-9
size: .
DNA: TGTGCCAGCAGCACGTGGACGGACTGGGGCTACACCTTC
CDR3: CASSTWTDWGYTF

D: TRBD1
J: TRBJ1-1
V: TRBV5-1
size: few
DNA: TGCGCCAGCAGCTTAGGACAGGGGGGAGCTTTCTTT
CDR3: CASSLGQGGAFF

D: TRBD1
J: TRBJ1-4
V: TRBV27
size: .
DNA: TGTGCCAGCATGGGACAGGGTTTCGAAAAACTGTTTTTT
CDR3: CASMGQGFEKLFF

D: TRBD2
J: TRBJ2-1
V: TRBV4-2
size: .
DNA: TGTGCCAGCAGCCGAAAAGCGGGAGCGGGCAATGAGCAGTTCTTC
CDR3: CASSRKAGAGNEQFF

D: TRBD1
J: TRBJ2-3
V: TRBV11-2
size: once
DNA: TGTGCCAGCACCCAAGACAGGGTTTGGGGAAGCACAGATACGCAGTATTTT
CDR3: CASTQDRVWGSTDTQYF

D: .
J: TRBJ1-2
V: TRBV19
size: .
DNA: TGTGCCGTCGTGGGGCCGAACGCTAACTATGGCTACACCTTC
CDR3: CAVVGPNANYGYTF

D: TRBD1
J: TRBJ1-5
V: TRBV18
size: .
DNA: TGTGCCAGCTCACCCGTAGACAGGGACCATCAGCCCCAGCATTTT
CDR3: CASSPVDRDHQPQHF

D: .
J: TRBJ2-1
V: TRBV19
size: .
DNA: TGTGCCAGTAGGGTTGCGGGGCATGGCTACAATGAGCAGTTCTTC
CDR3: CASRVAGHGYNEQFF